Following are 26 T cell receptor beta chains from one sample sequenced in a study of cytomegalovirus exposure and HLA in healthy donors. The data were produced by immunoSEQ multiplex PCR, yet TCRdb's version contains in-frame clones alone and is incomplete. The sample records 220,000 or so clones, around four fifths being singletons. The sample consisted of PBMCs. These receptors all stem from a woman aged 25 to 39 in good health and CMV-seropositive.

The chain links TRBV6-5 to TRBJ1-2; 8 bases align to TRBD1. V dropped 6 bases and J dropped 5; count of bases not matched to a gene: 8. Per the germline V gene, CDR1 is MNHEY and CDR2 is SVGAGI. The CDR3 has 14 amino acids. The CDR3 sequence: CASSQLGQGYGYTF. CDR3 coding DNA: TGTGCCAGCAGCCAACTCGGACAGGGATATGGCTACACCTTC.

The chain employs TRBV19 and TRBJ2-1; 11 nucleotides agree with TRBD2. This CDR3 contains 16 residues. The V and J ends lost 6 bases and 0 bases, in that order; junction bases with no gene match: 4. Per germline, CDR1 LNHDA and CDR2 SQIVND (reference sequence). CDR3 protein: CASSRGLADSYNEQFF. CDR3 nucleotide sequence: TGTGCCAGTAGCCGGGGACTAGCGGACTCCTACAATGAGCAGTTCTTC.

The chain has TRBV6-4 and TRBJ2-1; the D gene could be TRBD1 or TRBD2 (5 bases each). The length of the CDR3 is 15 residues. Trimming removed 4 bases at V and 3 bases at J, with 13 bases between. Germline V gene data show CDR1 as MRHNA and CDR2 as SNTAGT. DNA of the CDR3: TGTGCCAGCAGTGCTGGGGCGGGCGACTACAATGAGCAGTTCTTC. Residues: CASSAGAGDYNEQFF.

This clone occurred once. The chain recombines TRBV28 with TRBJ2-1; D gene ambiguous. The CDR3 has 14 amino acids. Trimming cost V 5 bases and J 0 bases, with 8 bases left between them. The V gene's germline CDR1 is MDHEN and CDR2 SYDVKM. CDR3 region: CASSPSASYNEQFF. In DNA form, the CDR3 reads TGTGCCAGCAGTCCCTCGGCCTCCTACAATGAGCAGTTCTTC. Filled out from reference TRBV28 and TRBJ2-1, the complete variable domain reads DVKVTQSSRYLVKRTGEKVFLECVQDMDHENMFWYRQDPGLGLRLIYFSYDVKMKEKGDIPEGYSVSREKKERFSLILESASTNQTSMYLCASSPSASYNEQFFGPGTRLTVL.

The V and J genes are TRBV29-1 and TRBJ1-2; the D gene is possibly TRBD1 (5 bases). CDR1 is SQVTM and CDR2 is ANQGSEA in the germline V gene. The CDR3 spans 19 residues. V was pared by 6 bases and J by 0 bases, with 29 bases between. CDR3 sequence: CSVVDRRTSVGGTNYGYTF. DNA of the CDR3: TGCAGCGTCGTCGACAGACGCACTTCCGTCGGAGGAACTAACTATGGCTACACCTTC.

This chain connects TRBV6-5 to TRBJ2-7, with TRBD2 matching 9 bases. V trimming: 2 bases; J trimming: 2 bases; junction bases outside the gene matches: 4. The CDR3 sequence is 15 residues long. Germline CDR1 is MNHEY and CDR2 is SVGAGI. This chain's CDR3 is CASSYGSSGAYEQYF. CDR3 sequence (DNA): TGTGCCAGCAGTTACGGTTCTAGCGGGGCCTACGAGCAGTACTTC.

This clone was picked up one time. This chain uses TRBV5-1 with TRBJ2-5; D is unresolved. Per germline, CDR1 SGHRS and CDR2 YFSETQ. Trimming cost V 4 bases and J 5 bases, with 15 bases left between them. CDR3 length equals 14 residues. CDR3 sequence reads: CASSPLSTRETQYF. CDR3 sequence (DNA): TGCGCCAGCAGCCCATTGAGTACTCGGGAGACCCAGTACTTC.

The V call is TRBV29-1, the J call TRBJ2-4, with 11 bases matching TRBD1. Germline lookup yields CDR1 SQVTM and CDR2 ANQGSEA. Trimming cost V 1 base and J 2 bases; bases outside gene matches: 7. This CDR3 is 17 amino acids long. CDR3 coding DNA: TGCAGCGTTGAAGCGGACGGACAGGGGGCGTCCAAAAACATTCAGTACTTC. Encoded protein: CSVEADGQGASKNIQYF.

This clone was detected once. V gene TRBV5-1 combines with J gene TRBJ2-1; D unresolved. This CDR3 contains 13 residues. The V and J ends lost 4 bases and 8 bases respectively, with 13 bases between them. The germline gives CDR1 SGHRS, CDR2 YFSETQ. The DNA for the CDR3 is TGCGCCAGCAGCCCCCCTCGATGGGATGAGCAGTTCTTC. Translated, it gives CASSPPRWDEQFF.

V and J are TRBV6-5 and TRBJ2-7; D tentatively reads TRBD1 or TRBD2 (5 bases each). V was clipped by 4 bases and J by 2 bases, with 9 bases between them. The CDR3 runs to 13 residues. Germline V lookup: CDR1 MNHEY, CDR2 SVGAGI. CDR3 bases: TGTGCCAGCAGTTCTAGCAGGGCCTACGAGCAGTACTTC. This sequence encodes CASSSSRAYEQYF.

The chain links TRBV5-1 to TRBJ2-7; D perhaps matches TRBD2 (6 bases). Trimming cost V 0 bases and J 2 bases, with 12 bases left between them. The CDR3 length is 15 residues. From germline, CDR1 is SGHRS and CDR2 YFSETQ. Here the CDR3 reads CASSLAGGIAYEQYF. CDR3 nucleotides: TGCGCCAGCAGCTTGGCAGGAGGGATCGCCTACGAGCAGTACTTC.

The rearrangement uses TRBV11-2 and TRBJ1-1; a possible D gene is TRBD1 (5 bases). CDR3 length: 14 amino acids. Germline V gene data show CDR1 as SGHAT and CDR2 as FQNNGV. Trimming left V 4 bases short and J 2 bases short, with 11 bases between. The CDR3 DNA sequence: TGTGCCAGCAGCTACAACACAGGCAACACTGAAGCTTTCTTT. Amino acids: CASSYNTGNTEAFF.

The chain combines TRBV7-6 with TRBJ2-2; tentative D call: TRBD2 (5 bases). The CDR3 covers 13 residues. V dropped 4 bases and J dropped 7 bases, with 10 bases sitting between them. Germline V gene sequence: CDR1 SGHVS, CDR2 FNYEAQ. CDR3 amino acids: CASSSDWNGELFF. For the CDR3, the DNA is TGTGCCAGCAGCTCGGACTGGAACGGGGAGCTGTTTTTT.

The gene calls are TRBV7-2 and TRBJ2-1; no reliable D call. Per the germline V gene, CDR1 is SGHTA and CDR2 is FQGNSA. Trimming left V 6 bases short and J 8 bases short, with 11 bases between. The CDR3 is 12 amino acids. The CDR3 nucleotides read TGTGCCAGCAGTCCCAGTTGGGATGAGCAGTTCTTC. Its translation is CASSPSWDEQFF. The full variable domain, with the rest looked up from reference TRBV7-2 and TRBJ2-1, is GAGVSQSPSNKVTEKGKDVELRCDPISGHTALYWYRQSLGQGLEFLIYFQGNSAPDKSGLPSDRFSAERTGGSVSTLTIQRTQQEDSAVYLCASSPSWDEQFFGPGTRLTVL.

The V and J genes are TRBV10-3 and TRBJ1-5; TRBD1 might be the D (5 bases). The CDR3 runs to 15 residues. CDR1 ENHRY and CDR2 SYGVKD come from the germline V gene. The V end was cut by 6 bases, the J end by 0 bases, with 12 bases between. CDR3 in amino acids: CAISGGGHSNQPQHF. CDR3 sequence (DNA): TGTGCCATCAGCGGGGGGGGTCATAGCAATCAGCCCCAGCATTTT.

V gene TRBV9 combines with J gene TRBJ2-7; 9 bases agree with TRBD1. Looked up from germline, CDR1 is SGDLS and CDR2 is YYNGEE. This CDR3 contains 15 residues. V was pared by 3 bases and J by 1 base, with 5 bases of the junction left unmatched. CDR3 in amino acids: CASSAGTGSSYEQYF. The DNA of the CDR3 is TGTGCCAGCAGCGCAGGGACAGGGTCATCCTACGAGCAGTACTTC.

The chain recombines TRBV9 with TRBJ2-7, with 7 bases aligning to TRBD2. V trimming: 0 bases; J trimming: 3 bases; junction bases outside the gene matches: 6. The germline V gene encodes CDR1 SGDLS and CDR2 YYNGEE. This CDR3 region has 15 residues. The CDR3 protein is CASSVEGGSGYEQYF. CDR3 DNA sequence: TGTGCCAGCAGCGTAGAGGGCGGGAGTGGCTACGAGCAGTACTTC.

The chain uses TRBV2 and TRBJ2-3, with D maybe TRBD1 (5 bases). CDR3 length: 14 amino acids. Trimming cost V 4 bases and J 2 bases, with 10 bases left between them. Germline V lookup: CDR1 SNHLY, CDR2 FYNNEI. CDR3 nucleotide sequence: TGTGCCAGCAGTGGTGGGGCAAACACAGATACGCAGTATTTT. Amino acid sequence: CASSGGANTDTQYF.

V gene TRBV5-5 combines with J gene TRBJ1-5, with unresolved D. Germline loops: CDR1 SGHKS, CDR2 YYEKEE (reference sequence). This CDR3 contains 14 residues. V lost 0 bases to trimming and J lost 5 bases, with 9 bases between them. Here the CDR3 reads CASSLAWGYQPQHF. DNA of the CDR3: TGTGCCAGCAGCTTGGCTTGGGGATATCAGCCCCAGCATTTT.

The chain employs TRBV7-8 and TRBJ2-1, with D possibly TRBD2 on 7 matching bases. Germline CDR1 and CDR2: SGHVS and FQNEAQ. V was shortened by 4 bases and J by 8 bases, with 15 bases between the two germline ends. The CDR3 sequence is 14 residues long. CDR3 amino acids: CASSSRLAGDEQFF. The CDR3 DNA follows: TGTGCCAGCAGCTCGAGACTAGCAGGGGATGAGCAGTTCTTC.

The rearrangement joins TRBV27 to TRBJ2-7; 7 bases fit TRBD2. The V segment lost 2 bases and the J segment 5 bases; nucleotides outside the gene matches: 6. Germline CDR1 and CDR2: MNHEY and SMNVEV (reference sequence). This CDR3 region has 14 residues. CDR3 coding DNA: TGTGCCAGCAGTTTAAGAGCGGGATGGAACGAGCAGTACTTC. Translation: CASSLRAGWNEQYF.

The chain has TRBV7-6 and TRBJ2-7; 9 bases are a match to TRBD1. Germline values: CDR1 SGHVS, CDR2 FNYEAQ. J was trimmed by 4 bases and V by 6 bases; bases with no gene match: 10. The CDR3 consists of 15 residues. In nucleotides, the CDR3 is TGTGCCAGCAGTCCTACAGGGGGCAAAACTTACGAGCAGTACTTC. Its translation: CASSPTGGKTYEQYF.

CDR3 region: CASSRLAQTYEQYF. In DNA, the CDR3 is TGTGCCAGCAGCCGACTAGCGCAAACCTACGAGCAGTACTTC. This chain links TRBV11-2 with TRBJ2-7, with 8 bases aligning to TRBD2. CDR1 and CDR2 from the germline V gene are SGHAT and FQNNGV. There are 14 residues in the CDR3. Trimming at V came to 5 bases and at J to 2 bases, leaving 5 bases not matched to a gene.

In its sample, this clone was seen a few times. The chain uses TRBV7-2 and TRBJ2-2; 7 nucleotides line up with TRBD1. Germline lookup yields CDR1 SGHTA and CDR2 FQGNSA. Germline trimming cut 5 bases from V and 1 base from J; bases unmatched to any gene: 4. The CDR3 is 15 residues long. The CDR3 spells CASSPRTGNTGELFF. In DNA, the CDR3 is TGTGCCAGCAGCCCCAGGACAGGGAACACCGGGGAGCTGTTTTTT. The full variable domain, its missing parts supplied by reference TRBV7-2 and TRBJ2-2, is GAGVSQSPSNKVTEKGKDVELRCDPISGHTALYWYRQSLGQGLEFLIYFQGNSAPDKSGLPSDRFSAERTGGSVSTLTIQRTQQEDSAVYLCASSPRTGNTGELFFGEGSRLTVL.

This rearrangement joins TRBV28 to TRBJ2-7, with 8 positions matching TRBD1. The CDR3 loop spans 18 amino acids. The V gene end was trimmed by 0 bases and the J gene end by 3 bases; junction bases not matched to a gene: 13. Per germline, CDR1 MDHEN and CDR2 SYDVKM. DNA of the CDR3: TGTGCCAGCAGTTTATGGTCCGGGGACCGGGACAGGCGCTACGAGCAGTACTTC. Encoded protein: CASSLWSGDRDRRYEQYF.

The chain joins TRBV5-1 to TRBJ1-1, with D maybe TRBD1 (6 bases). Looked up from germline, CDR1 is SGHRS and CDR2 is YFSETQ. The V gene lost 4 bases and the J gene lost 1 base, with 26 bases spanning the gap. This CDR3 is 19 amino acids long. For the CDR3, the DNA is TGCGCCAGCAGCCTAACCTCCCGGACAGCCGGCGGAACGAACACTGAAGCTTTCTTT. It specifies CASSLTSRTAGGTNTEAFF.